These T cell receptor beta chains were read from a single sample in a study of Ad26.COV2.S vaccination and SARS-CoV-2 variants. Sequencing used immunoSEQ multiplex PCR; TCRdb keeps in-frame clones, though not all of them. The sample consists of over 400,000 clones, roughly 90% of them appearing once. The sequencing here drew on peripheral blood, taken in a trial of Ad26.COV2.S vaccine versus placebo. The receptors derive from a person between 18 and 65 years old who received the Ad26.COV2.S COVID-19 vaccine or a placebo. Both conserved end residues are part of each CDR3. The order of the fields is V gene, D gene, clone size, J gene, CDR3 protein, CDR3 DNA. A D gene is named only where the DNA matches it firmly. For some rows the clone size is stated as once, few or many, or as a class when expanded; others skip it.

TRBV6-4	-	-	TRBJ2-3	CASSETGGGADTQYF	TGTGCCAGCAGTGAGACGGGGGGCGGCGCAGATACGCAGTATTTT
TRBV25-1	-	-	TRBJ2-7	CASSLQGSYEQYF	TGTGCCAGCAGTCTCCAGGGATCCTACGAGCAGTACTTC
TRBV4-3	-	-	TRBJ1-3	CASSQARALAGNTIYF	TGCGCCAGCAGCCAAGCCAGGGCACTGGCTGGAAACACCATATATTTT
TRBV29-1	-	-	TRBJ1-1	CSVTPNSAEAFF	TGCAGCGTTACCCCCAATTCGGCTGAAGCTTTCTTT
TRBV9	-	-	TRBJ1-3	CASSATGSSGNTIYF	TGTGCCAGCAGCGCCACAGGGAGCTCTGGAAACACCATATATTTT
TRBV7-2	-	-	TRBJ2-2	CASSLEGRGTGELFF	TGTGCCAGCAGCTTAGAAGGCAGGGGAACCGGGGAGCTGTTTTTT
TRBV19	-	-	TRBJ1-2	CASSGTGGYTF	TGTGCCAGTAGTGGGACGGGTGGCTACACCTTC
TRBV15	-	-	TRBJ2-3	CATSGGWGTDTQYF	TGTGCCACCTCCGGGGGTTGGGGCACAGATACGCAGTATTTT
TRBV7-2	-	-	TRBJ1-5	CASSLHRVDQPQHF	TGTGCCAGCAGCCTTCACAGGGTTGATCAGCCCCAGCATTTT
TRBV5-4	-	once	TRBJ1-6	CASSMAGQGNSPLHF	TGTGCCAGCAGTATGGCTGGACAAGGCAATTCACCCCTCCACTTT
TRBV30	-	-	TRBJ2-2	CAWSVGQGPGELFF	TGTGCCTGGAGTGTAGGGCAGGGGCCCGGGGAGCTGTTTTTT
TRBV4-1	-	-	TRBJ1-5	CASSQIVADQPQHF	TGCGCCAGCAGCCAAATTGTCGCCGATCAGCCCCAGCATTTT
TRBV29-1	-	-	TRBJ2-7	CSGKTDSTYEQYF	TGCAGCGGGAAAACCGACAGCACCTACGAGCAGTACTTC
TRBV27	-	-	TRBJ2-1	CASSLIGPVVRVPATSYNEQFF	TGTGCCAGCAGTTTAATAGGCCCAGTCGTGCGGGTTCCTGCGACCTCCTACAATGAGCAGTTCTTC
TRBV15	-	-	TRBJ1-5	CATSPGRGMWQPQHF	TGTGCCACCAGCCCGGGTAGAGGTATGTGGCAGCCCCAGCATTTT
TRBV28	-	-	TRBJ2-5	CASSLPDPIQETQYF	TGTGCCAGCAGTTTACCCGACCCGATCCAAGAGACCCAGTACTTC
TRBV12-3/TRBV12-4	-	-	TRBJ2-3	CASSLREADTQYF	TGTGCCAGCAGCCTTAGAGAGGCAGATACGCAGTATTTT
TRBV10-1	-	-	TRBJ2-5	CARRLRQETQYF	TGCGCCAGGAGACTGCGCCAAGAGACCCAGTACTTC
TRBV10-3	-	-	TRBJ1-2	CATRPGNYGYTF	TGTGCCACCCGACCAGGGAACTATGGCTACACCTTC
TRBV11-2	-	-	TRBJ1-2	CASSLSKYGYTF	TGTGCCAGCAGCTTATCTAAGTATGGCTACACCTTC
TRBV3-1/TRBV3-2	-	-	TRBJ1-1	CASSSRGTVNTEAFF	TGTGCCAGCAGCTCCCGCGGCACCGTGAACACTGAAGCTTTCTTT
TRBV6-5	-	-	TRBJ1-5	CASIKRGWVNQPQHF	TGTGCCAGCATCAAACGAGGGTGGGTCAATCAGCCCCAGCATTTT
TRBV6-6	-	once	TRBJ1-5	CASSTQQGLQPQHF	TGTGCCAGCAGTACTCAACAGGGTTTACAGCCCCAGCATTTT
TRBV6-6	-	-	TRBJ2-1	CASASPMGRTYNEQFF	TGTGCCAGCGCATCCCCTATGGGACGGACCTACAATGAGCAGTTCTTC
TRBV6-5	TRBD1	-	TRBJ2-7	CASSPKQGANEQYF	TGTGCCAGCAGTCCCAAACAGGGGGCGAACGAGCAGTACTTC
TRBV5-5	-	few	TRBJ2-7	CARLGWYEQYF	TGTGCCCGCCTAGGGTGGTACGAGCAGTACTTC
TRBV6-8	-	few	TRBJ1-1	CASIFRTRLLHEAFF	TGTGCCAGCATCTTTCGGACACGCCTCTTACATGAAGCTTTCTTT
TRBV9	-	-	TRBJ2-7	CASSVGGTRSYEQYF	TGTGCCAGCAGCGTAGGCGGGACGCGTTCCTACGAGCAGTACTTC
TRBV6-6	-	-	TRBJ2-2	CASGRWRGSHLTGELFF	TGTGCCAGCGGTCGATGGAGGGGTTCGCACCTGACCGGGGAGCTGTTTTTT
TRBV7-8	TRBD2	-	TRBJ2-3	CASSLGASGGIYTDTQYF	TGTGCCAGCAGCTTAGGGGCTAGCGGGGGAATATACACAGATACGCAGTATTTT
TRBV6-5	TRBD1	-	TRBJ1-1	CASRGQTNTEAFF	TGTGCCAGCCGGGGACAGACGAACACTGAAGCTTTCTTT
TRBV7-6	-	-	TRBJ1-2	CASSLGVAGTLYGYTF	TGTGCCAGCAGCTTAGGGGTAGCAGGGACACTTTATGGCTACACCTTC
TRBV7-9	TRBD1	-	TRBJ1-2	CASSLGLAAGGYGYTF	TGTGCCAGCAGCTTAGGCCTCGCAGCAGGGGGCTATGGCTACACCTTC
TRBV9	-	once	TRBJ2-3	CASSVATARTDTQYF	TGTGCCAGCAGCGTAGCTACAGCTCGCACAGATACGCAGTATTTT
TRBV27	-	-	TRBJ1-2	CASSPQGRPLNYGYTF	TGTGCCAGCAGTCCACAGGGTCGCCCGCTTAACTATGGCTACACCTTC
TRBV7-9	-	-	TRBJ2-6	CASSLRVASGANVLTF	TGTGCCAGCAGCTTACGGGTCGCCTCTGGGGCCAACGTCCTGACTTTC
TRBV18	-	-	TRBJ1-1	CASSPPGLNTEAFF	TGTGCCAGCTCACCCCCGGGACTGAACACTGAAGCTTTCTTT
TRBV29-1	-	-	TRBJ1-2	CSVELQSANYGYTF	TGCAGCGTTGAGCTTCAGTCCGCCAACTATGGCTACACCTTC
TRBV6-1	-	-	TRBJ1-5	CASSEMGRWVQPQHF	TGTGCCAGCAGTGAAATGGGGAGGTGGGTTCAGCCCCAGCATTTT
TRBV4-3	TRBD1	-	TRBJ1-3	CASSQGTGEGNTIYF	TGCGCCAGCAGCCAAGGTACAGGGGAAGGAAACACCATATATTTT
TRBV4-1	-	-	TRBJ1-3	CASSQDSRAGNTIYF	TGCGCCAGCAGCCAAGATTCAAGAGCCGGAAACACCATATATTTT
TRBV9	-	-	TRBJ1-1	CASSVGANTEAFF	TGTGCCAGCAGCGTGGGTGCGAACACTGAAGCTTTCTTT
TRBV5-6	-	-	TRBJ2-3	CASSPTDTQYF	TGTGCCAGCAGCCCCACAGATACGCAGTATTTT
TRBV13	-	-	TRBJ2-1	CASSLVGQGRFDEQFF	TGTGCCAGCAGCTTAGTAGGCCAGGGGCGCTTCGATGAGCAGTTCTTC
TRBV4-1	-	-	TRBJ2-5	CASSQEARVQETQYF	TGCGCCAGCAGCCAAGAGGCCCGGGTCCAAGAGACCCAGTACTTC
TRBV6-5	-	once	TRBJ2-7	CASRRPDKSSYEQYF	TGTGCCAGCAGAAGACCAGACAAGAGCTCCTACGAGCAGTACTTC
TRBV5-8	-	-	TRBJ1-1	CASSLGGADTEAFF	TGTGCCAGCAGCTTGGGGGGGGCCGACACTGAAGCTTTCTTT
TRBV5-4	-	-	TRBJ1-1	CASSLRQMNTEAFF	TGTGCCAGCAGCTTGAGACAGATGAACACTGAAGCTTTCTTT